This T cell receptor beta chain was retrieved from a study of response to subunit inactivated influenza vaccine listed by TCRdb under 2018. Concerning the study at large: Deep quantitative profiling of the T cell receptor repertoire was used in the study to follow responses to a trivalent subunit inactivated influenza vaccine. Here is what the overall study found, with its caveats: According to the authors, only a limited number of new T cells may be recruited by each seasonal influenza vaccination.

This clonotype came up a few times. This receptor's antigen is unknown. No much larger clonotype is one base removed from it; base qualities were not supplied. After removal of 5 bases from V and 1 base from J, the junction retains 12 bases not matched to a gene. Looking up the germline V gene yields CDR1 MDHEN and CDR2 SYDVKM. The CDR3 contains 19 residues, cysteine and phenylalanine counted. The only DNA kept is the CDR3, 57 bases in frame from the first base. Libraries came from RT-PCR. Data came from an Illumina HiSeq 2500. Through fastp at Q25 and MiXCR, TCRdb rebuilt clones from the public reads, retaining in-frame beta chains. Each CDR3 protein appears once, grouped with its most common genes and DNA. The sample contains roughly 670,000 distinct CDR3 sequences, around 15% of them found a single time. The top ten clonotypes cover less than 9% of the sample.

The receptor's source is a man aged 45 to 65 who received an inactivated influenza vaccine. Donor details come from another sample of the same person, matched by shared clones. The starting material was PBMCs from blood, obtained 14 days before vaccination. The chain employs TRBV28 and TRBJ2-2; 11 bases in between match TRBD2. The CDR3 amino acid sequence is: CASSLPSGGLIKNTGELFF. The sequenced DNA: TGTGCCAGCAGTCTGCCTAGCGGGGGGCTCATAAAGAACACCGGGGAGCTGTTTTTT.